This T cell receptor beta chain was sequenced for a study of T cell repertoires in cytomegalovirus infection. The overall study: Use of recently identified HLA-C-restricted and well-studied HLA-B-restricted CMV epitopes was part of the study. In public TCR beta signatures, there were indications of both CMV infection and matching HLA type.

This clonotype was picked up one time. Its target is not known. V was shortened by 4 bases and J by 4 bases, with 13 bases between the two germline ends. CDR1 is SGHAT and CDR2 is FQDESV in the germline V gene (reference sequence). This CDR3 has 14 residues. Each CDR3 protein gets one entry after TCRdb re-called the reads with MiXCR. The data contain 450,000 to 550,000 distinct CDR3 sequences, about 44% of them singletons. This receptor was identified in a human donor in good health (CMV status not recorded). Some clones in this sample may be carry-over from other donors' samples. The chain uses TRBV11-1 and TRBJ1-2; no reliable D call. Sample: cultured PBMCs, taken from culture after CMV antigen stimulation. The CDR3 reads CASSSQREPYGYTF. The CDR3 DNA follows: TGTGCCAGCAGCTCCCAGAGGGAGCCCTATGGCTACACCTTC.